These T cell receptor beta chains were read from a single sample in a study of CD8 T cells in ankylosing spondylitis. TCRdb passed the 5' RACE reads through MiXCR, listing each CDR3 protein once. The table lists some 46,000 distinct CDR3 sequences, approximately 9.9% of them singletons. Sequenced sample: blood, either unsorted or a sorted T cell fraction (not recorded which). The receptors originated from a male donor with ankylosing spondylitis or in good health (not recorded which). Both conserved end residues are part of each CDR3. A D gene is named only where the DNA matches it firmly.

v_call	d_call	j_call	cdr3_aa
TRBV20-1	-	TRBJ2-7	CSAPAEGREQYF
TRBV12-3/TRBV12-4	TRBD1	TRBJ1-3	CANGQGSSGNTIYF
TRBV5-4	TRBD1	TRBJ1-2	CASSLAIGQGASGYTF
TRBV5-4	TRBD2	TRBJ2-1	CASLPGRANEQFF
TRBV28	TRBD1	TRBJ2-3	CASSPGTGGSDTQYF
TRBV12-3/TRBV12-4	TRBD1	TRBJ1-5	CASRPDRGNENQPQHF
TRBV3-1	-	TRBJ1-2	CASSQEASGYDEYGYTF
TRBV10-3	TRBD1	TRBJ2-3	CAISTARGYDTDTQYF
TRBV29-1	TRBD1	TRBJ2-1	CSVERQGAKNEQFF
TRBV6-1	-	TRBJ2-7	CASSENRFSQEQYF
TRBV5-1	-	TRBJ1-2	CASSLEGQIYGYTF
TRBV12-3/TRBV12-4	-	TRBJ1-5	CASTWDSYQPQHF
TRBV18	-	TRBJ1-2	CASSPPSPGARGYTF
TRBV29-1	-	TRBJ2-2	CSVVDNWDTGELFF
TRBV12-3/TRBV12-4	TRBD2	TRBJ2-3	CASSLGLAGLGSSTDTQYF
TRBV5-1	-	TRBJ2-3	CASSLARGRTDTQYF
TRBV12-3/TRBV12-4	TRBD2	TRBJ2-1	CASTRLAGGPREQFF
TRBV5-1	TRBD2	TRBJ2-2	CASSLRLAAIMNTGELFF
TRBV27	TRBD2	TRBJ2-4	CASSPGTSGNIQYF
TRBV3-1	-	TRBJ1-3	CASSQEYSGNTIYF
TRBV6-1	-	TRBJ2-3	CASSEARAPTDTQYF
TRBV29-1	-	TRBJ1-2	CSVEKGTGYGYTF
TRBV28	-	TRBJ2-3	CASSPIVGGPDTDTQYF
TRBV12-3/TRBV12-4	TRBD1	TRBJ1-2	CASSLTGNGYTF
TRBV2	-	TRBJ2-5	CASSVGNQETQYF
TRBV11-2	-	TRBJ2-2	CASSLGVSHSNTGELFF
TRBV20-1	-	TRBJ2-5	CSARRAVTLQETQYF
TRBV12-3/TRBV12-4	-	TRBJ2-5	CASNHGGEETQYF
TRBV5-1	TRBD1	TRBJ2-5	CASRVRQGQETQYF
TRBV6-2/TRBV6-3	-	TRBJ2-1	CASSYSRTNYNEQFF
TRBV19	TRBD1	TRBJ2-7	CASSIGQGEIYEQYF
TRBV28	-	TRBJ2-3	CASSRNRAGTQYF
TRBV10-3	-	TRBJ2-7	CAISDDSRREDEQYF
TRBV3-1	-	TRBJ2-1	CASSQGVWGGPEQFF
TRBV20-1	-	TRBJ2-5	CSAKPQLEETQYF
TRBV20-1	TRBD1	TRBJ2-3	CSAHWTGGRTDTQYF
TRBV5-6	-	TRBJ1-5	CASSLLTARADQPQHF
TRBV15	-	TRBJ2-5	CATSRGETQYF
TRBV2	TRBD1	TRBJ1-5	CASQGGLSNQPQHF
TRBV28	TRBD1	TRBJ2-3	CASSTNQGAGTDTQYF
TRBV12-5	TRBD2	TRBJ2-1	CASADHGLAENYNEQFF
TRBV11-2	-	TRBJ2-7	CASSPLGLTYEQYF
TRBV19	-	TRBJ2-5	CASSQGLQETQYF
TRBV6-5	-	TRBJ1-2	CASSYDGYYGYTF
TRBV2	-	TRBJ2-1	CASSETLDLEQFF
TRBV28	TRBD2	TRBJ2-6	CASSLLGSGGADNVLTF
TRBV18	-	TRBJ1-3	CASSPSGTRSSGNTIYF
TRBV6-1	TRBD1	TRBJ2-5	CASRPGDRRETQYF
TRBV5-1	TRBD1	TRBJ2-7	CASSLGGQGIYEQYF
TRBV7-2	-	TRBJ1-1	CASSLYGTDNTEAFF
TRBV5-1	TRBD1	TRBJ2-7	CASSLRRTGHEQYF
TRBV14	-	TRBJ2-2	CASSRSGSLGTGELFF
TRBV15	-	TRBJ1-5	CATSRVPSTSQHF
TRBV5-1	-	TRBJ2-3	CASSLVTVTQYF
TRBV5-1	-	TRBJ1-6	CASSSGDPNSPLHF
TRBV20-1	-	TRBJ1-5	CSARTGRYSNQPQHF
TRBV12-3/TRBV12-4	TRBD1	TRBJ1-4	CASSLGTANEKLFF
TRBV5-6	TRBD2	TRBJ2-2	CASSWGGRNTGELFF
TRBV2	-	TRBJ1-2	CASSVRPASNYGYTF
TRBV12-3/TRBV12-4	TRBD1	TRBJ1-1	CASSPTGGAEAFF